The rows below give T cell receptor beta chains drawn from one sample of a study of blood T cell repertoires in COVID-19. Assay: immunoSEQ multiplex PCR; the TCRdb copy retains only in-frame clones and omits some. The sample contains 300,000 or so clones, over 80% of which appear only once. What was sequenced was peripheral blood. These receptors were obtained from a woman aged 40 to 55 with acute or convalescent COVID-19. The conserved cysteine and the conserved F or W are not part of the CDR3 here.

TRBV2 ASSQLTEAF
TRBV2 ASSVTGANEKLF
TRBV9 ASSLGLADTDTQY
TRBV13 ASSLGQGNTEAF
TRBV29-1 SVRTGSGNTIY
TRBV2 ASSGGTGIGTGELF
TRBV5-4 ASNKRGSTDTQY
TRBV6-5 ASSYGTGFGEKLF
TRBV6-5 ASSPRKGANTEAF
TRBV4-1 ASSETGTSSETQY
TRBV10-3 AISGRTSGGYNEQF
TRBV6-5 ASSYRGLNTEAF
TRBV4-2 ASSQSWGRRGTESSYNEQF
TRBV12-3/TRBV12-4 ASSLRGNQPQH
TRBV12-3/TRBV12-4 ASSLRQGVTAF
TRBV19 ASSARWTGGSKKLF
TRBV3-1/TRBV3-2 ASSPRGLGPSGNTIY
TRBV18 ASSPLFLSGGTTDTQY
TRBV14 ASSQAGQIYGYT
TRBV27 ASSFGPNYGYT
TRBV9 ASSAHGGGTDTQY
TRBV6-6 AALSPGEGYT
TRBV7-3 ASSLRDSTEAF
TRBV3-1/TRBV3-2 ASSQQRLTPRGYQETQY
TRBV3-1/TRBV3-2 ASSLAGSGYGYT
TRBV21-1 ASSNSPDRAQGYT
TRBV27 ASSLGPRVGFNQPQH
TRBV7-2 ASSSHRDYSLRSTDTQY
TRBV5-1 ASSYSGTSGGNEQF
TRBV5-1 ASSGGTGGAF
TRBV5-1 ASSLEGQGVRGDTQY
TRBV4-1 ASSRTPGDRDNT
TRBV5-1 ASSFGQENNSPLH
TRBV28 ASSSGQRQKLF
TRBV12-3/TRBV12-4 ASRSLSQTQY
TRBV7-8 ASSLGDRESGEKLF